Shown below are 6 T cell receptor beta chains from a single sample sequenced in a study of graft-versus-host responses after intestinal transplantation (dated by TCRdb to 2020 to 2022). Library preparation used the immunoSEQ multiplex PCR assay. Imported from immuneACCESS, the table was reduced by TCRdb to in-frame sequences with V and J called. These copies leave out some clones; in studies compared against another copy, an unresolved V gene accounts for under half, and the cause of the remainder is not known. The sample table shows around 70,000 clones, and more than 80% are seen once. The ten largest clones capture just under 2.5% of the sample. Their antigens remain unidentified. According to the study, the label for this sample's time point signals: cells obtained before transplantation from donor or recipient. The source was unstimulated CD8+ T cells sorted from spleen or lymph node cells, collected before intestinal transplant. These receptors all stem from a human donor who received an intestinal transplant.

The V call is TRBV6-1, the J call TRBJ1-1; D uncertain. With 2 bases removed from V and 0 bases from J, the gap between germline ends came to 7 bases. The CDR3 sequence is 14 residues long. Germline lookup yields CDR1 MNHNS and CDR2 SASEGT. CDR3: CASSESRVNTEAFF. The DNA for the CDR3 is TGTGCCAGCAGTGAATCCCGTGTGAACACTGAAGCTTTCTTT.

The chain uses TRBV30 and TRBJ2-6; a possible D gene is TRBD2 (6 bases). Trimming removed 2 bases at V and 3 bases at J, with 23 bases between. CDR1 GTSNPN and CDR2 SVGIG come from the germline V gene (reference sequence). The CDR3 is made up of 19 amino acids. The CDR3 spells CAWSPPGRWAGGGANVLTF. In nucleotides, the CDR3 is TGTGCCTGGAGTCCCCCCGGACGCTGGGCCGGGGGTGGGGCCAACGTCCTGACTTTC.

This chain joins TRBV6-5 and TRBJ2-2; D call uncertain. V was trimmed by 8 bases and J by 0 bases, leaving 10 bases between them. Germline V gene sequence: CDR1 MNHEY, CDR2 SVGAGI. The CDR3 is 14 residues long. The CDR3: CASQATANTGELFF. The CDR3 nucleotides read TGTGCCAGCCAAGCCACCGCGAACACCGGGGAGCTGTTTTTT.

This rearrangement joins TRBV30 to TRBJ2-7, with a possible D match to TRBD1 (6 bases). Trimming took 1 base from V and 6 from J, leaving 16 bases between them. Looked up from germline, CDR1 is GTSNPN and CDR2 is SVGIG (reference sequence). The CDR3 runs to 14 residues. CDR3 protein: CAWSGDRDTSEQYF. The DNA of the CDR3 is TGTGCCTGGAGTGGGGACCGGGACACTAGCGAGCAGTACTTC.

V gene TRBV4-1 combines with J gene TRBJ2-4, with TRBD2 identical over 11 bases. This CDR3 spans 19 amino acids. CDR1 and CDR2 from the germline V gene are MGHRA and YSYEKL. V lost 6 bases and J lost 0; bases outside the gene matches: 13. The CDR3 DNA reads as TGCGCCAGCAGTCCGACACTAGCGGGGGAAGACCTAGCCAAAAACATTCAGTACTTC. Translating it yields CASSPTLAGEDLAKNIQYF.

The CDR3 is CASSSSNQPGLGYEQYF. CDR3 bases: TGTGCCAGCAGTAGCTCCAATCAACCGGGACTAGGCTACGAGCAGTACTTC. The V call is TRBV27, the J call TRBJ2-7, with TRBD2 matching 8 bases. J gave up 3 bases and V 5 bases, and 15 bases lay outside the gene matches. The CDR3 is made up of 17 amino acids. Germline values: CDR1 MNHEY, CDR2 SMNVEV (reference sequence).